This TCR beta chain comes out of a study of T cell responses to AZD1222 COVID-19 vaccine listed by TCRdb under 2021. Concerning the study at large: A total of 233 trial participants underwent TCR sequencing, of whom 207 received two doses of AZD1222 and some 25 received two doses of the MenACWY control vaccine. Enrollment into the trials was organized by age into subgroups of 18-55, 56-69 and 70-plus years, and those subgroups contained approximately 150, 30 and 60 TCR-sequenced participants, respectively. The paper as a whole reports these results and caveats: Participants were mostly white British, with more females than males. The authors suggested clonal diversity may have been underestimated. Epitopes outside the regions mutated in the B.1.351 and B.1.1.7 variants were reportedly recognized by nearly half of the unique spike-specific TCRs. Spike-specific TCR breadth and depth rose significantly after two AZD1222 doses compared with day 0 and with MenACWY recipients. Conclusions about previously exposed vaccinees are limited because only five to seven AZD1222 recipients were SARS-CoV-2 seropositive at baseline. The 56-69-year group was small, and its depth increase did not reach significance, likely because of low power. CD4 TCRs associated with the vaccine covered the entire spike protein, and the dominant responses were in regions 160-218 and 743-854. Because no samples from the day 14 peak response were available, repertoires could be characterized only after the peak T cell response.

The time point label for this specimen denotes: about 28 days (+/-7) after the second vaccine dose. Because spike-specific TCR depth and breadth did not differ between the two schedules, AZD1222 recipients who got a second dose at roughly 4 weeks were pooled with those who got a second dose at roughly 12 weeks. The vaccinee samples were drawn from two UK trials, COV001 and COV002, one of which was a single-blind randomized controlled phase 2/3 trial testing AZD1222 (ChAdOx1 nCoV-19) in healthy adults. For TCRbeta chain sequencing, PBMC samples from trial participants were taken at day 0 and at day 28 after the second dose. Its CDR3 holds 12 amino acids, cysteine through phenylalanine. This entry keeps only the CDR3 DNA: 36 bases, framed from base 1. Per the germline V gene, SGHAT is the CDR1 and FQNNGV is the CDR2. Germline trimming: 6 bases from V, 7 bases from J; junction bases outside gene matches: 2.

Worth noting for this clone: Its antigen remains unidentified. Per-nucleotide qualities are absent, and no much larger clonotype sits a single base away.

The CDR3 regions of human TCRbeta chains were subjected to immunosequencing. Regarding the original processing steps: Repertoire TCRs were checked for matches against a reference library of SARS-CoV-2-specific TCRs that had been generated using the MIRA antigen-specificity platform. Breadth was defined as the fraction of unique TCRs that were SARS-CoV-2-associated, and depth was defined as the fraction of total T cells that were SARS-CoV-2-associated. Each spike-specific TCR was assigned to its reactive spike region and to a CD4 or CD8 class using the MIRA data. Log10-transformed breadth and depth values were compared by one-way ANOVA with Sidak's multiple comparisons tests. This immuneACCESS table, as held by TCRdb, lists in-frame sequences with V and J called but not all clones. Of the missing ones, under half trace to an unresolved V gene in checked studies; the others have no known cause. V and J calls and clone size come straight from that table; D and trimming were deduced from the DNA. Across this sample there are 150,000 to 200,000 clones, with nearly 95% seen only once. The ten biggest clones cover around 1.9% of the sample.

The TCR sequence derives from an adult who received the AZD1222 COVID-19 vaccine. The chain was built from TRBV11-2 and TRBJ1-4; 7 of the junction bases match TRBD1. Source: peripheral blood, taken 28 days after the second AZD1222 dose. The CDR3 here reads CASRGQSEKLFF. DNA sequence: TGTGCCAGCAGGGGACAGAGTGAAAAACTGTTTTTT.